The TCR beta chain under discussion was sequenced for a study of blood T cell repertoires in COVID-19. Produced via immunoSEQ multiplex PCR; TCRdb's table is partial and in-frame only. Of 220,000 or so clones listed, around 83% are singletons. This CDR3 contains 14 residues. From germline, CDR1 is SGHNT and CDR2 YYREEE (reference sequence). Between the trimmed V and J ends, which lost 5 bases and 1 base, there was a span of 12 bases. The study assigned cohorts using participant-reported clinical history. This clone appeared once. Material for sequencing was PBMCs or T cells enriched from blood (not recorded which). The receptor was derived from a woman in her thirties or forties who had recovered from COVID-19. V usage is TRBV5-4 and J usage is TRBJ1-2; perhaps TRBD1 as D (6 bases). Written as DNA, the CDR3 is TGTGCCAGCAGACCCACAGGGAATAACTATGGCTACACCTTC. Translating gives CASRPTGNNYGYTF.